This T cell receptor beta chain was recovered during a study of blood T cell repertoires in COVID-19. Study at large: Acute-phase and convalescent COVID-19 samples originated in the United States, Italy and Spain. The analysed material was cDNA or gDNA that came from T cells, B-cell-depleted T cells, or PBMCs.

This CDR3 comprises 12 residues. Trimming removed 6 bases at V and 4 bases at J, with 9 bases between. Germline V CDR1 and CDR2: MNHEY, SMNVEV (reference sequence). Original processing methods: Amplified reference gene primers provided the basis for estimating nucleated cell counts. TCRdb's table, derived via immunoSEQ multiplex PCR, lists solely in-frame clones and lacks some. The DNA was the basis for D and trimming; V, J and clone size are from that table. The table shows 65,000 to 70,000 clones, with roughly 84% occurring only once. Sample: peripheral blood. The chain combines TRBV27 with TRBJ1-1; D call uncertain. This TCR came from a man aged 45-65 years with acute or convalescent COVID-19. CDR3 region: CASRLGATEAFF. The CDR3 DNA reads TGTGCCAGCAGACTAGGAGCCACTGAAGCTTTCTTT.